This is a list of T cell receptor beta chains from one sample in a study of control samples from healthy donors and cancer patients. Profiled with immunoSEQ multiplex PCR; TCRdb holds only in-frame clones, not every one. The table shows 90,000 to 100,000 clones, with about four fifths occurring only once. Material: blood. The receptors were sampled from a woman in her 30s in good health. Both conserved end residues are part of each CDR3. A D gene is named only where the DNA matches it firmly. Clone size is shown for a subset of rows, as once, few, many or a class of expanded clone.

J	D	size	V	CDR3	DNA
TRBJ2-3	.	.	TRBV19	CASSSGRGTDTQYF	TGTGCCAGTAGTTCGGGTCGGGGGACAGATACGCAGTATTTT
TRBJ2-3	.	.	TRBV27	CASSLLVTSTDTQYF	TGTGCCAGCAGTTTATTAGTAACTAGCACAGATACGCAGTATTTT
TRBJ2-2	.	.	TRBV12-3/TRBV12-4	CASSFEPGELFF	TGTGCCAGCAGTTTCGAGCCCGGGGAGCTGTTTTTT
TRBJ2-7	TRBD2	.	TRBV6-1	CASREAGGFYSYEQYF	TGTGCCAGCAGGGAAGCGGGGGGATTCTACTCCTACGAGCAGTACTTC
TRBJ2-3	.	.	TRBV6-4	CASSDGGHSTDTQYF	TGTGCCAGCAGTGATGGGGGACACAGCACAGATACGCAGTATTTT
TRBJ2-5	.	.	TRBV5-1	CASSSGQLGETQYF	TGCGCCAGCAGCTCGGGACAACTAGGAGAGACCCAGTACTTC
TRBJ1-2	.	.	TRBV5-1	CASSSRGYGYTF	TGCGCCAGCAGCTCCCGGGGCTATGGCTACACCTTC
TRBJ1-2	.	.	TRBV18	CASSPLGTLRDGYTF	TGTGCCAGCTCACCACTTGGGACACTAAGGGACGGCTACACCTTC
TRBJ2-3	TRBD1	.	TRBV24-1	CATSETGGPSTDTQYF	TGTGCCACCAGTGAAACAGGGGGTCCTAGCACAGATACGCAGTATTTT
TRBJ2-5	TRBD2	.	TRBV2	CASSDFLAGGQETQYF	TGTGCCAGCAGTGATTTTCTAGCGGGGGGTCAAGAGACCCAGTACTTC
TRBJ2-1	.	.	TRBV9	CASSVGVWAEQFF	TGTGCCAGCAGCGTAGGAGTCTGGGCGGAGCAGTTCTTC
TRBJ1-2	.	.	TRBV9	CASSAEEGRQGGYTF	TGTGCCAGCAGCGCCGAGGAGGGTCGGCAGGGTGGCTACACCTTC
TRBJ1-6	.	few	TRBV7-6	CASRRGDGENSPLHF	TGTGCCAGCAGGAGGGGGGACGGAGAAAATTCACCCCTCCACTTT
TRBJ2-5	.	.	TRBV7-6	CASSLAGVQETQYF	TGTGCCAGCAGCTTGGCAGGGGTCCAAGAGACCCAGTACTTC
TRBJ1-6	.	once	TRBV6-5	CASSYEGAGLHSPLHF	TGTGCCAGCAGTTACGAAGGTGCAGGGCTTCATTCACCCCTCCACTTT
TRBJ1-1	.	.	TRBV5-1	CASSWDGNTEAFF	TGCGCCAGCAGCTGGGACGGGAACACTGAAGCTTTCTTT
TRBJ1-5	.	.	TRBV6-1	CASSAIRRTTTLAEHF	TGTGCCAGCAGTGCGATTCGCCGGACAACTACTTTGGCCGAGCATTTT
TRBJ1-2	.	.	TRBV20-1	CSASLTGRALDGYTF	TGCAGTGCTAGTCTTACAGGCAGGGCACTCGATGGCTACACCTTC